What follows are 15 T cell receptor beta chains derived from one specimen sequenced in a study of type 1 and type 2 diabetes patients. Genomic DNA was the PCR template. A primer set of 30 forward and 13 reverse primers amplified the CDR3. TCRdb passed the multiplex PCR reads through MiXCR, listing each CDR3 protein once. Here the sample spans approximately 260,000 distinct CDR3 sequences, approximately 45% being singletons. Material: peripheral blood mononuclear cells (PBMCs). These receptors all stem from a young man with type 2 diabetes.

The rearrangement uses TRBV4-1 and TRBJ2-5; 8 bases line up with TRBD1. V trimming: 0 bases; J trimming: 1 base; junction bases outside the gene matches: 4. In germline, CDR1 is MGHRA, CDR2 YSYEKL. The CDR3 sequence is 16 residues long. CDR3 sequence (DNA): TGCGCCAGCAGCCAAGATGGGACAGGAGCCCAAGAGACCCAGTACTTC. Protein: CASSQDGTGAQETQYF.

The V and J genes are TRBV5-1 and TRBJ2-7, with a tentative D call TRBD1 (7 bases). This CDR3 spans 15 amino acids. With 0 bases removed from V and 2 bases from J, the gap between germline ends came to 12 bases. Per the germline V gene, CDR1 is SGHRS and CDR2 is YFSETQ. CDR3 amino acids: CASSLEDRTTYEQYF. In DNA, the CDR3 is TGCGCCAGCAGCTTGGAGGACAGGACTACCTACGAGCAGTACTTC. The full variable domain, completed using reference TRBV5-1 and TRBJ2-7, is KAGVTQTPRYLIKTRGQQVTLSCSPISGHRSVSWYQQTPGQGLQFLFEYFSETQRNKGNFPGRFSGRQFSNSRSEMNVSTLELGDSALYLCASSLEDRTTYEQYFGPGTRLTVT.

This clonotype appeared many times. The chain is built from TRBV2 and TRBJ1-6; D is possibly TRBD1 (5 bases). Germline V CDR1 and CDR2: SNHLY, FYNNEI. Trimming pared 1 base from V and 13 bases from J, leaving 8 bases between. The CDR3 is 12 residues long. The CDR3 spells CASSEEGRPLHF. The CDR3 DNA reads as TGTGCCAGCAGTGAAGAGGGGCGTCCCCTCCACTTT. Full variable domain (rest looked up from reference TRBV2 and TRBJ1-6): EPEVTQTPSHQVTQMGQEVILRCVPISNHLYFYWYRQILGQKVEFLVSFYNNEISEKSEIFDDQFSVERPDGSNFTLKIRSTKLEDSAMYFCASSEEGRPLHFGNGTRLTVT.

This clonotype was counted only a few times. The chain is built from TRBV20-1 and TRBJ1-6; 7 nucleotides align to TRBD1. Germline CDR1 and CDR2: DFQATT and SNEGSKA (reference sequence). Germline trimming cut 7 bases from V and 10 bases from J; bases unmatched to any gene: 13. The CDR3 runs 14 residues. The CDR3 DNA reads TGCAGTGTCAGTCTACAGGGGTTTTTCTCACCCCTCCACTTT. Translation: CSVSLQGFFSPLHF.

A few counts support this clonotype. The CDR3 region is CASSQQGGRETQYF. The CDR3 DNA sequence: TGTGCCAGTAGTCAACAGGGAGGGCGGGAGACCCAGTACTTC. The chain carries TRBV19 and TRBJ2-5; possible D gene TRBD2, 7 bases. The V end lost 5 bases, the J end lost 5 bases, and 15 bases lay between the germline ends. CDR1 and CDR2 from the germline V gene are LNHDA and SQIVND (reference sequence). The CDR3 length is 14 residues.

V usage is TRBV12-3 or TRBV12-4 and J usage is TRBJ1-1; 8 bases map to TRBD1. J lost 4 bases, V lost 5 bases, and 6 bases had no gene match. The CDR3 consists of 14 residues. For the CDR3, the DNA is TGTGCCAGCAGTCCCCGGACAGGGTCCACTGAAGCTTTCTTT. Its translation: CASSPRTGSTEAFF.

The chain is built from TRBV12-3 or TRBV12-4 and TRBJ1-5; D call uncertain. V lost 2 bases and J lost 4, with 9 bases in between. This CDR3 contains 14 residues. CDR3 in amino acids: CASSLKPENQPQHF. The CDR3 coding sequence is TGTGCCAGCAGTTTAAAGCCAGAAAATCAGCCCCAGCATTTT.

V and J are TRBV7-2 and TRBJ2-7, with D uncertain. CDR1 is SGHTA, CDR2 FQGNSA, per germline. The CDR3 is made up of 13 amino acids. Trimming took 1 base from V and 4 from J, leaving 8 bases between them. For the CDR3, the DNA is TGTGCCAGCAGCTTAGTTCCCGGGTACGAGCAGTACTTC. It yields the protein CASSLVPGYEQYF.

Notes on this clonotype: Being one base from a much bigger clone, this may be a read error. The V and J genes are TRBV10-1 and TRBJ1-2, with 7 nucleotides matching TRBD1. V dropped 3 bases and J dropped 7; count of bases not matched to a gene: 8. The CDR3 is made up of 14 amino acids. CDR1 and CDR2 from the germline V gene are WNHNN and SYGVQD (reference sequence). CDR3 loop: CASSDARGSGGYTF. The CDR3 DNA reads TGCGCCAGCAGTGATGCCAGGGGGTCCGGTGGCTACACCTTC.

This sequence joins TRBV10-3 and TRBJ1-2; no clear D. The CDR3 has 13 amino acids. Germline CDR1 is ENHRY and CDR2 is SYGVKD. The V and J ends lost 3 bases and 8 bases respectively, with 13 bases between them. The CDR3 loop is CAISETGTRGYTF. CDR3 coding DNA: TGTGCCATCAGTGAAACCGGAACGAGAGGCTACACCTTC.

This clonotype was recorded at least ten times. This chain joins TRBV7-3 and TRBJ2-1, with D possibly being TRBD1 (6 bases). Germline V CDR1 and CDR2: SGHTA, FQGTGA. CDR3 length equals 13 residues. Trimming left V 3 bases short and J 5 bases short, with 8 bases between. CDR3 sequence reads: CASSLDSDNEQFF. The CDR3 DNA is TGTGCCAGCAGCTTGGACAGCGACAATGAGCAGTTCTTC. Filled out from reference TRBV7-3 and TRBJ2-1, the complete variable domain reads GAGVSQTPSNKVTEKGKYVELRCDPISGHTALYWYRQSLGQGPEFLIYFQGTGAADDSGLPNDRFFAVRPEGSVSTLKIQRTERGDSAVYLCASSLDSDNEQFFGPGTRLTVL.

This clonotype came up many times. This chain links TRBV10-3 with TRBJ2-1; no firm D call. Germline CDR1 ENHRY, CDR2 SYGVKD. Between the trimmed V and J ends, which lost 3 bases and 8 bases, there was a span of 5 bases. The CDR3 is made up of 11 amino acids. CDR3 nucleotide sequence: TGTGCCATCAGTGATAGTCATGAGCAGTTCTTC. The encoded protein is CAISDSHEQFF.

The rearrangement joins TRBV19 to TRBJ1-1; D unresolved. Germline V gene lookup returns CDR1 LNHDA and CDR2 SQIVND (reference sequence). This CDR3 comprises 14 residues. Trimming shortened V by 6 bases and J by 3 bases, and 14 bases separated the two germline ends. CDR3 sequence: CASSFGPQDTEAFF. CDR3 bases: TGTGCCAGTAGCTTCGGGCCACAAGACACTGAAGCTTTCTTT. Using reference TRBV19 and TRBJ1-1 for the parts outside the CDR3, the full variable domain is DGGITQSPKYLFRKEGQNVTLSCEQNLNHDAMYWYRQDPGQGLRLIYYSQIVNDFQKGDIAEGYSVSREKKESFPLTVTSAQKNPTAFYLCASSFGPQDTEAFFGQGTRLTVV.

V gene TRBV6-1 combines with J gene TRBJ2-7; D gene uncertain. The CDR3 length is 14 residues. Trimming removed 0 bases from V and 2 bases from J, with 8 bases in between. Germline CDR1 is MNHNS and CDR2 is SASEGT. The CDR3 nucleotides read TGTGCCAGCAGTGAAGCGGTGTCCCCCTACGAGCAGTACTTC. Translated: CASSEAVSPYEQYF.

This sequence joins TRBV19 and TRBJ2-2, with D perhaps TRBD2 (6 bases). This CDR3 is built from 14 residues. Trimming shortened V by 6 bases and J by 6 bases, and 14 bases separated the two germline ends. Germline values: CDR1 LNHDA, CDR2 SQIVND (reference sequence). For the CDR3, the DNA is TGTGCCAGTAGAGTAGTGGGAGGTTCCGGGGAGCTGTTTTTT. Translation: CASRVVGGSGELFF.